Given below is one TCR beta chain in context. The antigen is undetermined. This record comes from a study of T cell responses to AZD1222 COVID-19 vaccine. Trimming took off 7 bases at V and 6 bases at J, with 13 bases between the two ends. The CDR3 spans 12 residues. CDR1 MNHEY and CDR2 SVGAGI come from the germline V gene. TCRdb's copy holds only in-frame clones and misses some; the assay was immunoSEQ multiplex PCR. The sample has over 120,000 clones; 85% to 95% are singletons. Study-level findings and limits: There were vaccine-associated CD4 TCRs across spike, dominant at 160-218 and 743-854. Variant regions that are unmutated are reportedly the target of nearly half of spike-specific TCRs. When two AZD1222 doses had been given, Spike-specific TCR breadth and depth rose.

J is TRBJ2-7 and V is TRBV6-5; unclear D gene. The sample was peripheral blood, taken after recovery from COVID-19. This TCR derives from an adult who had recovered from COVID-19. In nucleotides, the CDR3 is TGTGCCAGCACCCGGTCAGAGTCCGAGCAGTACTTC. Its protein product is CASTRSESEQYF.